The clone carrying this TCR beta chain has ten or more counts. The CDR3 has 17 amino acids. Germline CDR1 is DFQATT and CDR2 is SNEGSKA (reference sequence). The J segment lost 4 bases and the V segment lost 0 bases, leaving 8 bases of the junction unmatched. Nobody among the patients had been given any treatment before thyroid surgery. The data originate from a study of metastatic and nonmetastatic thyroid tumors. TCRdb recomputed clones from the PCR reads via MiXCR. Here the sample spans over 35,000 clones, approximately 16% being singletons. The origin of this receptor is a female donor with papillary thyroid cancer or a benign thyroid nodule (not recorded which). Some clones in this sample may be carry-over from other donors' samples. The specimen sequenced was tumor tissue. The chain joins TRBV20-1 to TRBJ2-2; 10 bases align to TRBD1. As DNA, the CDR3 is TGCAGTGCTAGAGATTGGACTGGGACAGGGGCCACCGGGGAGCTGTTTTTT. Its protein product is CSARDWTGTGATGELFF.